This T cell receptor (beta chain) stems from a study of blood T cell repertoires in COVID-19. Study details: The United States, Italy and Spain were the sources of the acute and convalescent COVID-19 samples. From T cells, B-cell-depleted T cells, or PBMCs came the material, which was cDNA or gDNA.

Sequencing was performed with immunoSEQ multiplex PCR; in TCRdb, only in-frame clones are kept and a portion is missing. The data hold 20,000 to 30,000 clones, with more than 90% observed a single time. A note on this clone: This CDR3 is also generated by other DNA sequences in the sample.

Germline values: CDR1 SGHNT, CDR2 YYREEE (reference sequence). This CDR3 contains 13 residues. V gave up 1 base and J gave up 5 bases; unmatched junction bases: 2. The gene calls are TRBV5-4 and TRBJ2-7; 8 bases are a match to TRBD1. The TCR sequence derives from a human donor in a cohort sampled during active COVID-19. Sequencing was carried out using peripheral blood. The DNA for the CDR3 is TGTGCCAGCAGCTTGAGACAGGGGAACGAGCAGTACTTC. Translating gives CASSLRQGNEQYF.